Shown below are 31 T cell receptor beta chains from a single sample sequenced in a study of cytomegalovirus exposure and HLA in healthy donors. Researchers ran the PCR with 60 Vbeta and 13 Jbeta primers. TCRdb's copy holds only in-frame clones and misses some; the assay was immunoSEQ multiplex PCR. Among about 150,000 clones listed, around 73% were seen once. Material for sequencing was PBMCs. The receptor source for this set is a male donor in good health and CMV-seronegative.

V is TRBV6-1 and J is TRBJ1-2; no firm D call. CDR3 length: 15 amino acids. V gave up 0 bases and J gave up 2 bases, with 10 bases separating them. Germline-derived CDR1 and CDR2 are MNHNS and SASEGT. The CDR3 sequence: CASSEAGRENYGYTF. CDR3 sequence (DNA): TGTGCCAGCAGTGAAGCAGGGAGGGAAAACTATGGCTACACCTTC.

The V call is TRBV11-3, the J call TRBJ2-1; 7 bases agree with TRBD2. CDR1 is SGHNT, CDR2 YENEEA, per germline. Losses at the gene ends were 6 bases for V and 0 bases for J; bases not matched to a gene: 8. This CDR3 has 16 residues. The CDR3 nucleotides are TGTGCCAGCAGTATAGCGGGCCCGAGCTCCTACAATGAGCAGTTCTTC. Residues: CASSIAGPSSYNEQFF.

The CDR3 is CASSSFGQYSNQPQHF. CDR3 bases: TGTGCCAGCAGCTCATTCGGACAGTATAGCAATCAGCCCCAGCATTTT. The rearrangement joins TRBV7-2 to TRBJ1-5; D is possibly TRBD1 (6 bases). Germline CDR1 is SGHTA and CDR2 is FQGNSA. This CDR3 has 16 amino acids. The V end lost 4 bases, the J end lost 0 bases, and 13 bases lay between the germline ends. The variable domain in full, completed from reference TRBV7-2 and TRBJ1-5, reads GAGVSQSPSNKVTEKGKDVELRCDPISGHTALYWYRQSLGQGLEFLIYFQGNSAPDKSGLPSDRFSAERTGGSVSTLTIQRTQQEDSAVYLCASSSFGQYSNQPQHFGDGTRLSIL.

This clone appeared a few times. CDR3 sequence: CAIGTGGNQPQHF. The CDR3 bases are TGTGCCATAGGGACAGGAGGCAATCAGCCCCAGCATTTT. The chain uses TRBV10-3 and TRBJ1-5; 8 bases line up with TRBD1. CDR1 ENHRY and CDR2 SYGVKD come from the germline V gene. Trimming took 9 bases from V and 2 from J; bases not matched to a gene: 3. The CDR3 sequence is 13 residues long.

The chain carries TRBV5-5 and TRBJ2-5; the D gene is possibly TRBD1 (5 bases). There are 14 residues in the CDR3. The ends were cut back, 1 base at V and 5 bases at J, with 12 bases in the middle. Germline CDR1 SGHKS, CDR2 YYEKEE (reference sequence). CDR3 protein: CASSLPTGPETQYF. Written as DNA, the CDR3 is TGTGCCAGCAGCTTGCCCACAGGACCCGAGACCCAGTACTTC.

The chain couples TRBV7-8 to TRBJ1-1, with D possibly matching TRBD1 (5 bases). The V end lost 5 bases, the J end lost 3 bases, and 10 bases lay between the germline ends. CDR3 length equals 13 residues. Germline loops: CDR1 SGHVS, CDR2 FQNEAQ. For the CDR3, the DNA is TGTGCCAGCAGCCTCCCCAGGGACACTGAAGCTTTCTTT. Its translation: CASSLPRDTEAFF.

V usage is TRBV28 and J usage is TRBJ2-7, with a tentative D call TRBD2 (5 bases). The CDR3 consists of 15 residues. CDR1 and CDR2 from the germline V gene are MDHEN and SYDVKM. V shed 3 bases and J shed 0 bases, with 12 bases lying between them. This CDR3 reads CASSLGRDLSYEQYF. In nucleotides, the CDR3 is TGTGCCAGCAGTTTGGGGAGAGACCTCTCCTACGAGCAGTACTTC.

The V and J genes are TRBV7-9 and TRBJ1-1; no reliable D call. Per the germline V gene, CDR1 is SEHNR and CDR2 is FQNEAQ (reference sequence). The CDR3 runs 11 residues. Trimming left V 4 bases short and J 4 bases short, with 4 bases between. The CDR3 DNA is TGTGCCAGCAGCTCGGGCACTGAAGCTTTCTTT. The encoded protein is CASSSGTEAFF.

The V call is TRBV7-6, the J call TRBJ1-6; D may be TRBD1 (5 bases). The V end was cut by 5 bases, the J end by 9 bases, with 14 bases between. The CDR3 consists of 14 residues. Germline V gene data show CDR1 as SGHVS and CDR2 as FNYEAQ. CDR3 in amino acids: CASSPTGGVSPLHF. Here the CDR3 DNA reads TGTGCCAGCAGCCCGACCGGGGGGGTTTCACCCCTCCACTTT.

This clone was recorded a few times. The V call is TRBV6-1, the J call TRBJ2-5; D gene unclear. Trimming took 5 bases from V and 4 from J, leaving 5 bases between them. Per the germline V gene, CDR1 is MNHNS and CDR2 is SASEGT. The CDR3 totals 11 residues. The CDR3 region has the DNA TGTGCCAGCAGTCCCAGAGAGACCCAGTACTTC. Protein product: CASSPRETQYF.

The chain joins TRBV7-2 to TRBJ1-5, with TRBD1 identical over 8 bases. CDR1 and CDR2 from the germline V gene are SGHTA and FQGNSA. With 2 bases clipped from V and 4 bases from J, the junction kept 4 bases outside the gene matches. The CDR3 consists of 15 residues. CDR3 bases: TGTGCCAGCAGCTTAACTCAGGGGGCGAATCAGCCCCAGCATTTT. Translated: CASSLTQGANQPQHF.

This chain uses TRBV9 with TRBJ2-7, with a possible D match to TRBD2 (7 bases). Germline V gives CDR1 SGDLS, CDR2 YYNGEE. V was cut by 4 bases and J by 1 base, with 15 bases left in between. This CDR3 spans 15 amino acids. The CDR3 region has the DNA TGTGCCAGCAGCCTGGGGGGAGGGGGATCCTACGAGCAGTACTTC. As protein: CASSLGGGGSYEQYF.

The chain carries TRBV9 and TRBJ2-1, with D possibly TRBD1 on 5 matching bases. V lost 0 bases to trimming and J lost 7 bases, with 17 bases between them. The CDR3 is made up of 16 amino acids. The germline CDR1 and CDR2 sequences are SGDLS and YYNGEE. The CDR3 region has the DNA TGTGCCAGCAGCGTAGCTAAGGGGCCCACCCTTAATGAGCAGTTCTTC. Translated: CASSVAKGPTLNEQFF.

This rearrangement joins TRBV19 to TRBJ2-7; possibly TRBD2 for D (6 bases). CDR3 length equals 17 residues. Per the germline V gene, CDR1 is LNHDA and CDR2 is SQIVND (reference sequence). Trimming left V 3 bases short and J 1 base short, with 19 bases between. The CDR3 reads CASSIAGSGTSSYEQYF. The CDR3 DNA reads TGTGCCAGTAGTATCGCAGGTAGCGGCACTTCATCCTACGAGCAGTACTTC.

The gene calls are TRBV27 and TRBJ2-1; D is possibly TRBD1 (6 bases). This CDR3 is built from 16 residues. In germline, CDR1 is MNHEY, CDR2 SMNVEV (reference sequence). The V and J ends lost 2 bases and 1 base respectively, with 12 bases between them. The CDR3 protein is CASSLKGDPSYNEQFF. The CDR3 region has the DNA TGTGCCAGCAGTTTAAAGGGGGACCCTTCCTACAATGAGCAGTTCTTC.

The V gene is TRBV6-1, the J gene TRBJ1-1; D not resolved. This CDR3 has 13 residues. V gave up 0 bases and J gave up 6 bases, with 8 bases separating them. Germline V gene data show CDR1 as MNHNS and CDR2 as SASEGT. CDR3 sequence reads: CASSEAFRSEAFF. CDR3 coding DNA: TGTGCCAGCAGTGAAGCCTTTCGTTCTGAAGCTTTCTTT.

The V gene is TRBV18, the J gene TRBJ2-1; D possibly corresponds to TRBD2 (6 bases). The V end lost 6 bases, the J end lost 5 bases, and 14 bases lay between the germline ends. The germline gives CDR1 KGHSH, CDR2 LQKENI. The CDR3 sequence is 14 residues long. The CDR3 sequence: CASSYTPGDNEQFF. CDR3 DNA: TGTGCCAGCTCCTACACGCCGGGGGACAATGAGCAGTTCTTC.

The chain links TRBV11-2 to TRBJ2-1, with 7 bases fitting TRBD2. The CDR3 contains 15 residues. Per the germline V gene, CDR1 is SGHAT and CDR2 is FQNNGV. V lost 7 bases, J lost 4 bases, and 10 bases stayed unmatched. The CDR3: CASNPGTSVYNEQFF. For the CDR3, the DNA is TGTGCCAGCAACCCTGGTACTAGCGTTTACAATGAGCAGTTCTTC.

The chain carries TRBV7-9 and TRBJ1-3; 7 bases are a match to TRBD1. The germline CDR1 and CDR2 sequences are SEHNR and FQNEAQ (reference sequence). The length of the CDR3 is 16 residues. V was clipped by 2 bases and J by 0 bases; unmatched bases: 4. The CDR3 sequence is CASSLTGAASGNTIYF. In DNA form, the CDR3 reads TGTGCCAGCAGCTTAACAGGGGCGGCCTCTGGAAACACCATATATTTT.

The chain couples TRBV5-1 to TRBJ2-3, with TRBD2 matching over 10 bases. The V gene end was trimmed by 4 bases and the J gene end by 1 base; junction bases not matched to a gene: 3. The CDR3 totals 15 residues. Germline V gene data show CDR1 as SGHRS and CDR2 as YFSETQ. The CDR3 spells CASSEGLAGTDTQYF. The CDR3 bases are TGCGCCAGCAGCGAAGGACTAGCGGGCACAGATACGCAGTATTTT.

The chain combines TRBV2 with TRBJ1-6; weak D call: TRBD1 (6 bases). V lost 1 base to trimming and J lost 11 bases, with 9 bases between them. Germline loops: CDR1 SNHLY, CDR2 FYNNEI. This CDR3 is 13 amino acids long. The CDR3 region is CASSEVSGAPLHF. CDR3 DNA: TGTGCCAGCAGTGAAGTGTCAGGGGCACCCCTCCACTTT.

The genes are TRBV4-3 and TRBJ2-1; TRBD2 agrees at 7 bases. Germline trimming cut 1 base from V and 9 bases from J; bases unmatched to any gene: 9. The CDR3 loop spans 15 amino acids. Germline CDR1 is LGHNA and CDR2 is YSLEER. In nucleotides, the CDR3 is TGCGCCAGCAGCCAAGGGACTAGTGGATGGGGTGAGCAGTTCTTC. Encoded protein: CASSQGTSGWGEQFF.

The rearrangement joins TRBV28 to TRBJ2-1; 13 bases match TRBD2. CDR1 MDHEN and CDR2 SYDVKM come from the germline V gene. Germline trimming cut 3 bases from V and 7 bases from J; bases unmatched to any gene: 3. This CDR3 is 15 amino acids long. In DNA, the CDR3 is TGTGCCAGCAGTTTCGGGACTAGCGGGACGAATGAGCAGTTCTTC. As protein: CASSFGTSGTNEQFF. The full variable domain, rest sourced from reference TRBV28 and TRBJ2-1, is DVKVTQSSRYLVKRTGEKVFLECVQDMDHENMFWYRQDPGLGLRLIYFSYDVKMKEKGDIPEGYSVSREKKERFSLILESASTNQTSMYLCASSFGTSGTNEQFFGPGTRLTVL.

This clone has just one count. J is TRBJ1-2 and V is TRBV29-1, with D tentatively TRBD1 (6 bases). Germline assignment: CDR1 SQVTM and CDR2 ANQGSEA. This CDR3 comprises 16 residues. Trimming removed 0 bases from V and 5 bases from J, with 19 bases in between. CDR3 loop: CSVEDLWLGAVYGYTF. CDR3 DNA sequence: TGCAGCGTTGAAGATCTGTGGCTGGGGGCGGTTTATGGCTACACCTTC.

The rearrangement uses TRBV19 and TRBJ1-5; D gene ambiguous. Germline lookup yields CDR1 LNHDA and CDR2 SQIVND (reference sequence). The V end lost 4 bases, the J end lost 4 bases, and 23 bases lay between the germline ends. The CDR3 is 18 amino acids. The CDR3 sequence is CASSNLALTDSKNQPQHF. CDR3 sequence (DNA): TGTGCCAGTAGTAATTTGGCACTGACCGACTCGAAGAATCAGCCCCAGCATTTT.

This chain uses TRBV2 with TRBJ2-7, with 14 bases matching TRBD2. This CDR3 has 14 amino acids. V lost 5 bases and J lost 7; bases outside the gene matches: 4. Germline V CDR1 and CDR2: SNHLY, FYNNEI. The CDR3 loop is CASSLTSGREEQYF. CDR3 nucleotide sequence: TGTGCCAGCAGTCTGACTAGCGGGAGGGAGGAGCAGTACTTC. Drawing the rest from reference TRBV2 and TRBJ2-7, the complete variable domain is EPEVTQTPSHQVTQMGQEVILRCVPISNHLYFYWYRQILGQKVEFLVSFYNNEISEKSEIFDDQFSVERPDGSNFTLKIRSTKLEDSAMYFCASSLTSGREEQYFGPGTRLTVT.

The chain links TRBV18 to TRBJ2-3, with TRBD1 matching 7 bases. Germline CDR1 reads KGHSH; CDR2 reads LQKENI. This CDR3 spans 15 amino acids. V lost 4 bases, J lost 2 bases, and 6 bases stayed unmatched. CDR3 sequence: CASSRTGQNTDTQYF. Written as DNA, the CDR3 is TGTGCCAGCTCACGAACGGGACAGAACACAGATACGCAGTATTTT.

This clone has just a few counts. The J gene is TRBJ2-3, the V gene TRBV30, with 14 bases aligning to TRBD2. In germline, CDR1 is GTSNPN, CDR2 SVGIG (reference sequence). The CDR3 is made up of 15 amino acids. Germline trimming cut 5 bases from V and 2 bases from J; bases unmatched to any gene: 3. CDR3 in amino acids: CAWGTSGGTTDTQYF. The CDR3 nucleotides read TGTGCCTGGGGGACTAGCGGGGGAACCACAGATACGCAGTATTTT.

The chain links TRBV27 to TRBJ1-2; 8 nucleotides match TRBD1. The V gene's germline CDR1 is MNHEY and CDR2 SMNVEV (reference sequence). With 8 bases clipped from V and 4 bases from J, the junction kept 9 bases outside the gene matches. This CDR3 is 14 amino acids long. The CDR3 region is CASARDRGSYGYTF. CDR3 coding DNA: TGTGCCAGCGCCCGAGACAGGGGCTCCTATGGCTACACCTTC.

This sequence joins TRBV5-1 and TRBJ2-7; TRBD2 might be the D (6 bases). The ends were cut back, 6 bases at V and 4 bases at J, with 20 bases in the middle. The length of the CDR3 is 15 residues. The germline V gene has CDR1 SGHRS and CDR2 YFSETQ. Here the CDR3 DNA reads TGCGCCAGCACCTCCGGGGCGGCCCGGGGGTACGAGCAGTACTTC. It is translated as CASTSGAARGYEQYF.

The chain employs TRBV5-6 and TRBJ2-3, with 8 bases fitting TRBD1. V gave up 4 bases and J gave up 3 bases; unmatched junction bases: 10. CDR1 is SGHDT and CDR2 is YYEEEE in the germline V gene. The CDR3 has 16 residues. The chain's CDR3 is CASSVGQGRFTDTQYF. The CDR3 DNA reads TGTGCCAGCAGCGTAGGACAGGGAAGGTTTACAGATACGCAGTATTTT.